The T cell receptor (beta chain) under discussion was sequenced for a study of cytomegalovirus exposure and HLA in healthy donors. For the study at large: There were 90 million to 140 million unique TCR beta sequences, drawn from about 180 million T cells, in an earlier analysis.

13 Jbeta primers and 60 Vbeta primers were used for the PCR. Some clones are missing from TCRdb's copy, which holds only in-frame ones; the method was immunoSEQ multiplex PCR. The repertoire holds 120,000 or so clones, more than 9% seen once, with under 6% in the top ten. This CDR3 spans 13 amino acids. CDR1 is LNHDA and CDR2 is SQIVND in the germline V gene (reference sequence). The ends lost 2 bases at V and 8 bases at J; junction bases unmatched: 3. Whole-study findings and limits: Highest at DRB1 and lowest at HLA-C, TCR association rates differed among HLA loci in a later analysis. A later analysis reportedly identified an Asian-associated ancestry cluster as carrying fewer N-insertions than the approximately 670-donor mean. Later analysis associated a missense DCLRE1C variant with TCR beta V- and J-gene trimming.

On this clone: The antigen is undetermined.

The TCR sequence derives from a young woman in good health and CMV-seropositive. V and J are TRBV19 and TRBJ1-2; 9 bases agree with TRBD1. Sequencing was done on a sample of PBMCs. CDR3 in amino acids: CASSILGQGGYTF. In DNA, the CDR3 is TGTGCCAGTAGTATATTGGGACAGGGAGGCTACACCTTC.